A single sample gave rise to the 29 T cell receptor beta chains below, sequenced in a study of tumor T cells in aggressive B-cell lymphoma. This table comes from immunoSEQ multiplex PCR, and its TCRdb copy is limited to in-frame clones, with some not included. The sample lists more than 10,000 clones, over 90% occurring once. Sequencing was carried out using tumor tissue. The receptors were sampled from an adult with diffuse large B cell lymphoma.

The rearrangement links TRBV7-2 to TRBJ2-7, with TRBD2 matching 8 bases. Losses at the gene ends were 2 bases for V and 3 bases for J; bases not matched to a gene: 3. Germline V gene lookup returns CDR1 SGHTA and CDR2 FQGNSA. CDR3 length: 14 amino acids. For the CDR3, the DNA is TGTGCCAGCAGCTTACGCACTAGCGGCTACGAGCAGTACTTC. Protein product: CASSLRTSGYEQYF.

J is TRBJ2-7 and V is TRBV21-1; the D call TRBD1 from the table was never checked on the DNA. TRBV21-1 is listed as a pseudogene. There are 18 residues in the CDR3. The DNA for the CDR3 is TGTGCCAGCACCTTAAAACCCCCGACAGGCGTGATCTCCTACGAGCAGTACTTC. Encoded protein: CASTLKPPTGVISYEQYF.

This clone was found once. CDR3 nucleotides: TGTGCCAGCAGTTACTCAGAGAGGAACACTGAAGCTTTCTTT. This codes for CASSYSERNTEAFF. The chain combines TRBV6-5 with TRBJ1-1; D not certain. With 0 bases removed from V and 1 base from J, the gap between germline ends came to 6 bases. The CDR3 totals 14 residues. The germline CDR1 and CDR2 sequences are MNHEY and SVGAGI.

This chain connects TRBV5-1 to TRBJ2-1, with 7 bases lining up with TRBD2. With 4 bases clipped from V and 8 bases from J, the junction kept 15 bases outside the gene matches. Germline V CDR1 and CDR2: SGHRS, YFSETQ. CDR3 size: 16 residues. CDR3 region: CASSPAGANPPYEQFF. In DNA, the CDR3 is TGCGCCAGCAGCCCTGCGGGAGCCAACCCACCGTATGAGCAGTTCTTC.

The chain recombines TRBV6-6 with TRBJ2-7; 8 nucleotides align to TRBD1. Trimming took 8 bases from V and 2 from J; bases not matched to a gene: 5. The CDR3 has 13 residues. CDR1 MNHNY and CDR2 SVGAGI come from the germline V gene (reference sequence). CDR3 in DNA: TGTGCCAGCGGGGGACAGGCCACCTACGAGCAGTACTTC. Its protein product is CASGGQATYEQYF.

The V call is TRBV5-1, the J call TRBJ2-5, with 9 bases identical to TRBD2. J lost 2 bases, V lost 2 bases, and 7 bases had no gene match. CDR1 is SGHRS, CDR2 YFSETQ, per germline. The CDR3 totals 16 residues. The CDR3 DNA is TGCGCCAGCAGCTTCGTCGTTGCGGGGGGGCAAGAGACCCAGTACTTC. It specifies CASSFVVAGGQETQYF. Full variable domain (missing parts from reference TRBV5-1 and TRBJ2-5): KAGVTQTPRYLIKTRGQQVTLSCSPISGHRSVSWYQQTPGQGLQFLFEYFSETQRNKGNFPGRFSGRQFSNSRSEMNVSTLELGDSALYLCASSFVVAGGQETQYFGPGTRLLVL.

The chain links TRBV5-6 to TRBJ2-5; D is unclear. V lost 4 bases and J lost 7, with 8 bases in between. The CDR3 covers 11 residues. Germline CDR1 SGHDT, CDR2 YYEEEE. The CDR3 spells CASSAPGTQYF. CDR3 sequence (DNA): TGTGCCAGCAGCGCGCCGGGGACCCAGTACTTC.

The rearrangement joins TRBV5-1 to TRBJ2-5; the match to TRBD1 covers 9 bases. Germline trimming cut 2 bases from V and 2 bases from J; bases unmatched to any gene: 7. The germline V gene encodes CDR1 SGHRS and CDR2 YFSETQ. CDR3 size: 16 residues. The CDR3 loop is CASSLAGTGIQETQYF. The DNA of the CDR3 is TGCGCCAGCAGCTTAGCGGGGACAGGGATACAAGAGACCCAGTACTTC.

The CDR3 reads CASSVAGEQSGELFF. The CDR3 DNA follows: TGTGCCAGCAGCGTAGCCGGGGAACAGAGCGGGGAGCTGTTTTTT. The gene calls are TRBV9 and TRBJ2-2; possible D gene TRBD2, 5 bases. The CDR3 runs to 15 residues. Germline CDR1 is SGDLS and CDR2 is YYNGEE. V was cut by 0 bases and J by 7 bases, with 13 bases left in between. The full variable domain, with the rest looked up from reference TRBV9 and TRBJ2-2, is DSGVTQTPKHLITATGQRVTLRCSPRSGDLSVYWYQQSLDQGLQFLIQYYNGEERAKGNILERFSAQQFPDLHSELNLSSLELGDSALYFCASSVAGEQSGELFFGEGSRLTVL.

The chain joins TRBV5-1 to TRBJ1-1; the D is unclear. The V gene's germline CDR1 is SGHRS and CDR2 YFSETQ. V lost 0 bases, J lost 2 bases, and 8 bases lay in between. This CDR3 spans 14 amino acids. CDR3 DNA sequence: TGCGCCAGCAGCTTGGTAGGAGTTAACACTGAAGCTTTCTTT. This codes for CASSLVGVNTEAFF.

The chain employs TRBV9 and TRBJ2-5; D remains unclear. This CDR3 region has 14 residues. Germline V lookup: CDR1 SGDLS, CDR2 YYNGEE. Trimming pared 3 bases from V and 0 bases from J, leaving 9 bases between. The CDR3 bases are TGTGCCAGCAGCGCCACTCTGTACCAAGAGACCCAGTACTTC. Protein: CASSATLYQETQYF.

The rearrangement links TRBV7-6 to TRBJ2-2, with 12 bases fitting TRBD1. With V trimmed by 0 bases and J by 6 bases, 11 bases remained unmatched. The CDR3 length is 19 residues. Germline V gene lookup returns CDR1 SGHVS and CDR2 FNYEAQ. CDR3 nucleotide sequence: TGTGCCAGCAGCTTAGCGTATCCGGGACAGGGGGCCGTGGCCGGGGAGCTGTTTTTT. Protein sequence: CASSLAYPGQGAVAGELFF.

The CDR3 coding sequence is TGTGCCAGCAGCGTATCGGCCGGGGAGCTGTTTTTT. The encoded protein is CASSVSAGELFF. The chain combines TRBV9 with TRBJ2-2, with no clear D. V shed 1 base and J shed 6 bases, with 4 bases lying between them. Germline CDR1 reads SGDLS; CDR2 reads YYNGEE. The CDR3 loop spans 12 amino acids. The full variable domain, with the rest looked up from reference TRBV9 and TRBJ2-2, is DSGVTQTPKHLITATGQRVTLRCSPRSGDLSVYWYQQSLDQGLQFLIQYYNGEERAKGNILERFSAQQFPDLHSELNLSSLELGDSALYFCASSVSAGELFFGEGSRLTVL.

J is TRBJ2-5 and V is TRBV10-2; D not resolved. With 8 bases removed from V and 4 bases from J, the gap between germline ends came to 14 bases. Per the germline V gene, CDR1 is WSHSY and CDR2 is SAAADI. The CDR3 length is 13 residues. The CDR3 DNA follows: TGCGCCAGCTTCGGCGGCTATCGAGAGACCCAGTACTTC. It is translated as CASFGGYRETQYF.

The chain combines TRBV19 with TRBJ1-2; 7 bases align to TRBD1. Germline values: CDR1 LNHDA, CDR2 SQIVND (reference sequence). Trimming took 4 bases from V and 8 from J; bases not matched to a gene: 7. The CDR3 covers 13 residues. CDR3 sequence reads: CASSTTGARGYTF. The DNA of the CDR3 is TGTGCCAGTAGTACCACAGGGGCGCGGGGCTACACCTTC.

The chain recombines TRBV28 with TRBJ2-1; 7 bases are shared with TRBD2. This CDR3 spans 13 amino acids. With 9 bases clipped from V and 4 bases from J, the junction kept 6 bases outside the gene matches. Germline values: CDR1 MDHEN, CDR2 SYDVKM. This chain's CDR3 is CASSGGGYNEQFF. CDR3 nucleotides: TGTGCCAGTTCGGGAGGCGGTTACAATGAGCAGTTCTTC.

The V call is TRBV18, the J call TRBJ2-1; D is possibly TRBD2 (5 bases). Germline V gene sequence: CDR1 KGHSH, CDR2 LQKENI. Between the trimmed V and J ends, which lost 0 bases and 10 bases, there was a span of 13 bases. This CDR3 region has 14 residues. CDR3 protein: CASSPPGSSGEQFF. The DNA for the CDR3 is TGTGCCAGCTCACCACCGGGATCGTCGGGGGAGCAGTTCTTC.

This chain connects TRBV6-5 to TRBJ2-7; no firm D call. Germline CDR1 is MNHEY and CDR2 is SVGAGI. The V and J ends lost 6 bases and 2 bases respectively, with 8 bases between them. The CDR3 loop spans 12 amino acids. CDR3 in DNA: TGTGCCAGCAGGGGTGGAGCCTACGAGCAGTACTTC. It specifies CASRGGAYEQYF.

The CDR3 loop reads CASSQPGWHSTDTQYF. CDR3 bases: TGTGCCAGCAGCCAACCGGGGTGGCACAGCACAGATACGCAGTATTTT. The V gene is TRBV28, the J gene TRBJ2-3; TRBD2 might be the D (5 bases). Germline V CDR1 and CDR2: MDHEN, SYDVKM. The CDR3 length is 16 residues. V shed 6 bases and J shed 0 bases, with 16 bases lying between them.

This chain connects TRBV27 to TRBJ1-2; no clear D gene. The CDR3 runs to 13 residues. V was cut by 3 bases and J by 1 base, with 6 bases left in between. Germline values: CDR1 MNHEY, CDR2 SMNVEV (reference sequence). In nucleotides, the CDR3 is TGTGCCAGCAGTTTGACACTTAACTATGGCTACACCTTC. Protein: CASSLTLNYGYTF.

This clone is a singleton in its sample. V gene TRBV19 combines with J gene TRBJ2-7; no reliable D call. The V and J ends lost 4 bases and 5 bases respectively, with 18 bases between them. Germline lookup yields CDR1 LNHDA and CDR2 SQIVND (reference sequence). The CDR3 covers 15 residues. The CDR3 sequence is CASSSYGSSHHEQYF. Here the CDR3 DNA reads TGTGCCAGTAGTAGTTACGGGTCCTCCCACCACGAGCAGTACTTC. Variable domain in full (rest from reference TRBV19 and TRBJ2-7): DGGITQSPKYLFRKEGQNVTLSCEQNLNHDAMYWYRQDPGQGLRLIYYSQIVNDFQKGDIAEGYSVSREKKESFPLTVTSAQKNPTAFYLCASSSYGSSHHEQYFGPGTRLTVT.

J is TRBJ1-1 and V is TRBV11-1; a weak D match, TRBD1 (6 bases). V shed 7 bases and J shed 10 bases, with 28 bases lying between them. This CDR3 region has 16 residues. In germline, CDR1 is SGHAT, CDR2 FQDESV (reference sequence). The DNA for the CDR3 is TGTGCCAGCAACCCTGAAAAGGAGTCAGGGGCTTCAGGAGCTTTCTTT. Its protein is CASNPEKESGASGAFF.

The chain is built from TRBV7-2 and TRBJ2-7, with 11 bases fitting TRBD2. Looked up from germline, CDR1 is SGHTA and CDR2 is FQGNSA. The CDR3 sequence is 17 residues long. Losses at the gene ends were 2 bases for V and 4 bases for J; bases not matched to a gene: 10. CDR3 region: CASSLSRSGRASYEQYF. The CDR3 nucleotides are TGTGCCAGCAGCTTATCGCGTAGCGGGAGGGCCAGTTACGAGCAGTACTTC.

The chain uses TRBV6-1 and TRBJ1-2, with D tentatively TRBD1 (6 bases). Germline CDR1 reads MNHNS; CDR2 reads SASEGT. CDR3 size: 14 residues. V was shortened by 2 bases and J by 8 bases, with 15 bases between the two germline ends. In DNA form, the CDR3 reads TGTGCCAGCAGTGAACTCGGGGGGCTAGGGGGCTACACCTTC. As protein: CASSELGGLGGYTF.

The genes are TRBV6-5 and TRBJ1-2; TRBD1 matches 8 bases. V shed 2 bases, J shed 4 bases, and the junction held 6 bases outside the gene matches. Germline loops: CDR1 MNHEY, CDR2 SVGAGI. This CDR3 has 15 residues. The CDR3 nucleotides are TGTGCCAGCAGTTACGCCAGGGGGCATAGCTATGGCTACACCTTC. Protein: CASSYARGHSYGYTF.

The CDR3 DNA reads as TGCGCCAGCAGCTCACGCGACGGACTAGCGGAAGTCGAGCAGTACTTC. Translated: CASSSRDGLAEVEQYF. The chain has TRBV5-1 and TRBJ2-5; 10 positions match TRBD2. With the DNA end fitting TRBJ2-7 better, the J assignment may be wrong. CDR1 is SGHRS, CDR2 YFSETQ, per germline. The CDR3 runs 16 residues.

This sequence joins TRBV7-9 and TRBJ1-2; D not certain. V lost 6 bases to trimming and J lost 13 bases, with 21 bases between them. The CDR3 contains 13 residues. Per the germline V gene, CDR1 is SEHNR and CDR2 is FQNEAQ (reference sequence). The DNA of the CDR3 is TGTGCCAGCAGAATAGAGGGTGGAGAAGATTGCACCTTC. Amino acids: CASRIEGGEDCTF.

The CDR3 DNA reads TGTGCCAGCAGCCGGCAGGGGGGCTATGAGCAGTACTTC. As protein: CASSRQGGYEQYF. The chain carries TRBV5-6 and TRBJ2-7, with a possible D match to TRBD1 (7 bases). The CDR3 is 13 residues long. The germline V gene has CDR1 SGHDT and CDR2 YYEEEE. Between the trimmed V and J ends, which lost 4 bases and 7 bases, there was a span of 15 bases.

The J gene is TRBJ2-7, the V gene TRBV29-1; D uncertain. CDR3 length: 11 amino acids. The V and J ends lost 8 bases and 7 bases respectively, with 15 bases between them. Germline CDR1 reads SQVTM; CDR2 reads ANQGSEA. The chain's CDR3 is CSMTRLGEQYF. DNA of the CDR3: TGCAGCATGACTCGACTGGGTGAGCAGTACTTC.